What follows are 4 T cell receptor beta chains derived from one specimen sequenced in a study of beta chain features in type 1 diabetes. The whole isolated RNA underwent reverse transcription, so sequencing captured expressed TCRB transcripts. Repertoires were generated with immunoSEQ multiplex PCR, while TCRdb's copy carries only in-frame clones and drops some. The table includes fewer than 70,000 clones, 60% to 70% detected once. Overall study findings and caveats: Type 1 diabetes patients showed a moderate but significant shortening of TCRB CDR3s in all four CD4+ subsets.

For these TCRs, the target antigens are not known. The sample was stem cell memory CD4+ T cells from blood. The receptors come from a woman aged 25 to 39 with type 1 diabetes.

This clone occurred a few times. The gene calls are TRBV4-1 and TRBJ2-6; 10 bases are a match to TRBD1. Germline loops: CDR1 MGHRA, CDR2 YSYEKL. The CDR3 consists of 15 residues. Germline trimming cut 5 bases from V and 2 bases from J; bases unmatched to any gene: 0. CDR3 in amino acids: CASSGTGAGANVLTF. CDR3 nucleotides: TGCGCCAGCAGCGGGACAGGGGCTGGGGCCAACGTCCTGACTTTC.

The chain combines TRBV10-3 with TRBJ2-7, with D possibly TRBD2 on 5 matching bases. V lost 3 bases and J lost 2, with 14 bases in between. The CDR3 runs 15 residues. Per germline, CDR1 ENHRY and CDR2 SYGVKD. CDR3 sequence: CAISDLDGLAYEQYF. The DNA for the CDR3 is TGTGCCATCAGTGATTTAGACGGACTGGCCTACGAGCAGTACTTC.

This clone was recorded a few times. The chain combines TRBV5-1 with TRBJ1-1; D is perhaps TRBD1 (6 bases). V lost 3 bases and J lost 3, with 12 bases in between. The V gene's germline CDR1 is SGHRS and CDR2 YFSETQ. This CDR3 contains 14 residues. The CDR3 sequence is CASSSQGQYTEAFF. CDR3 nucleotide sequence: TGCGCCAGCAGCTCCCAGGGGCAATACACTGAAGCTTTCTTT.

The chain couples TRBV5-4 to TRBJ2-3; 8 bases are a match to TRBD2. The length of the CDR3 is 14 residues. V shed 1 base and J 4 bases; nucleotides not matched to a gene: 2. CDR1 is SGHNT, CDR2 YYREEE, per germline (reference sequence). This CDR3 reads CASSLSGSPDTQYF. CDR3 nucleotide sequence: TGTGCCAGCAGCTTGAGCGGGAGCCCAGATACGCAGTATTTT.